This is a list of T cell receptor beta chains from one sample in a study of blood T cell repertoires in COVID-19. Assay used: immunoSEQ multiplex PCR; TCRdb lists only in-frame clones, some missing. The profile shows about 220,000 clones, 65% to 85% of them singletons. The sequenced material came from peripheral blood. All receptors come from a woman aged 50 to 65 with acute or convalescent COVID-19. The CDR3 runs from the conserved cysteine through the conserved F or W. The D gene is left open where the match is weak. Part of the rows lack a size; the others show once, few, many or a class for expanded clones.

clone size,J gene,D gene,CDR3 length,V gene,CDR3 DNA,CDR3 protein
few,TRBJ2-7,NA,13,TRBV5-1,TGCGCCAGCAGCAGAGGGGGGGAGGACGAGCAGTACTTC,CASSRGGEDEQYF
NA,TRBJ1-2,NA,14,TRBV6-5,TGTGCCAGCAGTTCCACTCGACAGAACTATGGCTACACCTTC,CASSSTRQNYGYTF
NA,TRBJ2-2,NA,14,TRBV19,TGTGCCAGTAGTATTATTCAGGGCACCGGGGAGCTGTTTTTT,CASSIIQGTGELFF
NA,TRBJ2-3,NA,14,TRBV29-1,TGCAGCGGGGGAGGAGGGGGCGGCACAGATACGCAGTATTTT,CSGGGGGGTDTQYF
NA,TRBJ2-5,NA,13,TRBV7-8,TGTGCCAGCAGCTTTGAAGGCAGGGAGACCCAGTACTTC,CASSFEGRETQYF
NA,TRBJ1-1,TRBD1,15,TRBV25-1,TGTGCCAGCAGTGAAACAGGGGGCGATAGCACTGAAGCTTTCTTT,CASSETGGDSTEAFF
NA,TRBJ1-1,NA,14,TRBV21-1,TGTGCCAGCAGCAAAGGACAGGGCGGGACTGAAGCTTTCTTT,CASSKGQGGTEAFF
once,TRBJ1-1,NA,15,TRBV6-6,TGTGCCAGCAGTGATCGACAGTCCATGAACACTGAAGCTTTCTTT,CASSDRQSMNTEAFF
NA,TRBJ1-2,NA,13,TRBV30,TGTGCCTGGAGAGATCCCCGGGACTATGGCTACACCTTC,CAWRDPRDYGYTF
few,TRBJ2-3,TRBD2,15,TRBV28,TGTGCCAGCAGTTCGACTAGCGGGAGAACAGATACGCAGTATTTT,CASSSTSGRTDTQYF
NA,TRBJ2-1,NA,11,TRBV6-2/TRBV6-3,TGTGCCAGCAGTACAGGGCAAGAGCAGTTCTTC,CASSTGQEQFF
NA,TRBJ1-2,NA,12,TRBV19,TGTGCCAGTAGCCTTGCTGGGAGGGGCTACACCTTC,CASSLAGRGYTF
NA,TRBJ2-1,TRBD2,18,TRBV23-1,TGCGCCAGCAGTCGGTCGCTGACTAGCGGGAACCCTCTGGATGAGCAGTTCTTC,CASSRSLTSGNPLDEQFF
NA,TRBJ1-2,NA,16,TRBV11-2,TGTGCCAGCAGCCCGTCCACCCGGTCCGGGGACTATGGCTACACCTTC,CASSPSTRSGDYGYTF